Below are 21 T cell receptor beta chains sequenced from a single sample in a study of cytomegalovirus exposure and HLA in healthy donors. Only in-frame clones appear in the TCRdb table, and some are missing; sequencing was by immunoSEQ multiplex PCR. The table lists some 45,000 clones, approximately 93% of them singletons. The specimen sequenced was PBMCs. The source of these receptors is a woman aged 18-29 years in good health and CMV-seropositive.

The chain uses TRBV2 and TRBJ2-1; TRBD1 matches at 7 bases. The trim removed 7 bases at V and 5 bases at J, leaving 11 bases unmatched. The CDR3 has 15 residues. In germline, CDR1 is SNHLY, CDR2 FYNNEI. The CDR3 region has the DNA TGTGCCAGCACCCGTGGCGAGGGGGCTAACAATGAGCAGTTCTTC. Its translation is CASTRGEGANNEQFF. Full variable domain (outside the CDR3, taken from reference TRBV2 and TRBJ2-1): EPEVTQTPSHQVTQMGQEVILRCVPISNHLYFYWYRQILGQKVEFLVSFYNNEISEKSEIFDDQFSVERPDGSNFTLKIRSTKLEDSAMYFCASTRGEGANNEQFFGPGTRLTVL.

V usage is TRBV6-1 and J usage is TRBJ2-5; D unclear. Trimming shortened V by 3 bases and J by 4 bases, and 6 bases separated the two germline ends. Per germline, CDR1 MNHNS and CDR2 SASEGT. This CDR3 has 12 amino acids. The DNA of the CDR3 is TGTGCCAGCAGTGAGAGGAGAGAGACCCAGTACTTC. It encodes CASSERRETQYF.

The V call is TRBV11-3, the J call TRBJ1-1; D not certain. Trimming cost V 5 bases and J 3 bases, with 7 bases left between them. The germline CDR1 and CDR2 sequences are SGHNT and YENEEA. The length of the CDR3 is 12 residues. CDR3 residues: CASSPRYTEAFF. The CDR3, as DNA: TGTGCCAGCAGCCCGAGGTACACTGAAGCTTTCTTT.

This clone was seen only a few times. This sequence joins TRBV6-1 and TRBJ2-2; the match to TRBD2 covers 11 bases. V lost 2 bases to trimming and J lost 4 bases; unmatched junction nucleotides: 0. The CDR3 has 15 amino acids. CDR1 MNHNS and CDR2 SASEGT come from the germline V gene. CDR3 protein: CASSETSGSTGELFF. CDR3 nucleotides: TGTGCCAGCAGTGAAACTAGCGGGAGCACCGGGGAGCTGTTTTTT.

V is TRBV27 and J is TRBJ1-1; D might be TRBD1 (5 bases). Trimming pared 3 bases from V and 1 base from J, leaving 9 bases between. Germline V gene data show CDR1 as MNHEY and CDR2 as SMNVEV (reference sequence). The CDR3 totals 14 residues. The CDR3 sequence is CASSFLGGNTEAFF. CDR3 DNA sequence: TGTGCCAGCAGTTTCCTCGGGGGGAACACTGAAGCTTTCTTT.

This clone appeared a single time. The chain carries TRBV27 and TRBJ2-7; TRBD2 aligns across 11 bases. The CDR3 spans 17 residues. Germline CDR1 reads MNHEY; CDR2 reads SMNVEV (reference sequence). V shed 5 bases and J 0 bases; nucleotides not matched to a gene: 9. The CDR3 is CASSLRTSGSSSYEQYF. CDR3 nucleotides: TGTGCCAGCAGTCTTCGGACTAGCGGGTCCAGCTCCTACGAGCAGTACTTC.

The sample holds one count of this clone. The chain joins TRBV19 to TRBJ1-2; 7 bases agree with TRBD1. Germline CDR1 and CDR2: LNHDA and SQIVND (reference sequence). Trimming took 0 bases from V and 7 from J; bases not matched to a gene: 5. The CDR3 is made up of 14 amino acids. The CDR3: CASSIDRQGGGYTF. The CDR3 nucleotides read TGTGCCAGTAGTATAGATCGACAGGGAGGTGGCTACACCTTC.

The V gene is TRBV29-1, the J gene TRBJ2-7; 10 bases are a match to TRBD1. CDR3 size: 12 residues. Germline-derived CDR1 and CDR2 are SQVTM and ANQGSEA. The junction had 5 bases not matched to a gene; V was cut back by 6 bases and J by 6 bases. The CDR3 nucleotides are TGCAGCGTGGGGACAGGGGAAGGCGAGCAGTACTTC. It translates to CSVGTGEGEQYF.

The V and J genes are TRBV30 and TRBJ2-7, with 11 bases fitting TRBD1. The germline V gene has CDR1 GTSNPN and CDR2 SVGIG (reference sequence). This CDR3 spans 13 amino acids. The V gene end was trimmed by 3 bases and the J gene end by 3 bases; junction bases not matched to a gene: 1. In DNA form, the CDR3 reads TGTGCCTGGAGGGACAGGGGGCACTACGAGCAGTACTTC. This codes for CAWRDRGHYEQYF.

The chain combines TRBV4-1 with TRBJ2-1; 9 bases fit TRBD2. There are 15 residues in the CDR3. CDR1 and CDR2 (germline): MGHRA, YSYEKL. V gave up 0 bases and J gave up 8 bases; unmatched junction bases: 5. CDR3 in DNA: TGCGCCAGCAGCCAAGAGGCGGGAGGGCGGGATGAGCAGTTCTTC. Its protein product is CASSQEAGGRDEQFF.

The rearrangement links TRBV5-4 to TRBJ2-7; TRBD2 matches 11 bases. CDR3 length equals 14 residues. V lost 5 bases and J lost 6; bases outside the gene matches: 7. The germline V gene encodes CDR1 SGHNT and CDR2 YYREEE (reference sequence). CDR3 in DNA: TGTGCCAGCAGGCCAACTAGCGGGAGTAGCGAGCAGTACTTC. Amino acid sequence: CASRPTSGSSEQYF.

The rearrangement joins TRBV6-5 to TRBJ1-1; perhaps TRBD1 as D (6 bases). Deletions cut 5 bases from V and 1 base from J, with 14 bases between. The germline gives CDR1 MNHEY, CDR2 SVGAGI. CDR3 length equals 15 residues. The CDR3, as DNA: TGTGCCAGCAGTCGAGGGGGGGGCAGGAACACTGAAGCTTTCTTT. Residues: CASSRGGGRNTEAFF.

The chain joins TRBV9 to TRBJ2-3; D unclear. V lost 0 bases and J lost 2, with 7 bases in between. The CDR3 runs 14 residues. Germline V lookup: CDR1 SGDLS, CDR2 YYNGEE. The CDR3 sequence is CASSVAGFTDTQYF. The CDR3, as DNA: TGTGCCAGCAGCGTAGCCGGGTTCACAGATACGCAGTATTTT.

The rearrangement links TRBV19 to TRBJ1-6; D possibly corresponds to TRBD1 (5 bases). The CDR3 sequence is 13 residues long. V gave up 4 bases and J gave up 6 bases, with 7 bases separating them. Germline V CDR1 and CDR2: LNHDA, SQIVND (reference sequence). This CDR3 reads CASSSQGNSPLHF. As DNA, the CDR3 is TGTGCCAGTAGTAGTCAGGGTAATTCACCCCTCCACTTT.

The rearrangement links TRBV15 to TRBJ2-5; D might be TRBD2 (5 bases). V was pared by 0 bases and J by 7 bases, with 15 bases between. This CDR3 region has 15 residues. Germline CDR1 is LNHNV and CDR2 is YYDKDF (reference sequence). The CDR3 protein is CATSRDPEPEGTQYF. The CDR3 DNA reads as TGTGCCACCAGCAGAGATCCGGAACCCGAGGGGACCCAGTACTTC. Looking up the rest from reference TRBV15 and TRBJ2-5 gives the full variable domain: DAMVIQNPRYQVTQFGKPVTLSCSQTLNHNVMYWYQQKSSQAPKLLFHYYDKDFNNEADTPDNFQSRRPNTSFCFLDIRSPGLGDTAMYLCATSRDPEPEGTQYFGPGTRLLVL.

This clone came up a few times. The rearrangement links TRBV6-4 to TRBJ2-1; a possible D gene is TRBD2 (5 bases). Deletions cut 5 bases from V and 0 bases from J, with 5 bases between. CDR3 length: 13 amino acids. Germline V gives CDR1 MRHNA, CDR2 SNTAGT. In nucleotides, the CDR3 is TGTGCCAGCAGTAGCGGCTCCTACAATGAGCAGTTCTTC. It specifies CASSSGSYNEQFF.

This sequence joins TRBV6-6 and TRBJ1-2, with D perhaps TRBD1 (5 bases). The germline V and J ends were trimmed by 6 bases and 4 bases, with 15 bases remaining between them. The germline V gene has CDR1 MNHNY and CDR2 SVGAGI (reference sequence). This CDR3 contains 14 residues. This CDR3 reads CASRLPTGFYGYTF. In DNA, the CDR3 is TGTGCCAGCAGACTACCCACAGGTTTCTATGGCTACACCTTC.

This chain connects TRBV5-1 to TRBJ1-5; TRBD1 matches 8 bases. V lost 0 bases, J lost 6 bases, and 5 bases stayed unmatched. Looked up from germline, CDR1 is SGHRS and CDR2 is YFSETQ. The CDR3 is 15 residues long. Here the CDR3 DNA reads TGCGCCAGCAGCTTGGAAGGGACAGGCGGTCAGCCCCAGCATTTT. It is translated as CASSLEGTGGQPQHF.

The chain carries TRBV27 and TRBJ2-1; D might be TRBD2 (7 bases). There are 16 residues in the CDR3. Germline V gene lookup returns CDR1 MNHEY and CDR2 SMNVEV (reference sequence). Trimming shortened V by 0 bases and J by 8 bases, and 17 bases separated the two germline ends. The CDR3 sequence is CASSLSGGPPFDEQFF. The CDR3 DNA sequence: TGTGCCAGCAGTTTATCGGGGGGGCCCCCCTTCGATGAGCAGTTCTTC.

The chain couples TRBV14 to TRBJ2-5; no reliable D call. With 4 bases removed from V and 4 bases from J, the gap between germline ends came to 13 bases. Germline CDR1 SGHDN, CDR2 FVKESK. The CDR3 is 14 amino acids. The DNA of the CDR3 is TGTGCCAGCAGCCTCTTATCCTCTCGAGAGACCCAGTACTTC. This encodes CASSLLSSRETQYF.

This rearrangement joins TRBV29-1 to TRBJ1-1; 9 nucleotides line up with TRBD1. V was clipped by 0 bases and J by 1 base; unmatched bases: 9. This CDR3 contains 17 residues. CDR1 and CDR2 (germline): SQVTM, ANQGSEA. The CDR3 DNA sequence: TGCAGCGTTGAAGATCTGGTTCGGACAGGGGCGAACACTGAAGCTTTCTTT. The encoded protein is CSVEDLVRTGANTEAFF.